The source of this T cell receptor (beta chain) is a study of response to subunit inactivated influenza vaccine. The CDR3 consists of 14 residues. V was pared by 4 bases and J by 5 bases, with 13 bases between. CDR1 SGDLS and CDR2 YYNGEE come from the germline V gene. Of note for this clonotype: What it binds is unknown.

Study conclusions and caveats: Each seasonal influenza vaccination recruits few new T cells, the authors suggested.

MiXCR, applied by TCRdb to the RT-PCR reads, yields one record per CDR3 protein. The data show about 780,000 distinct CDR3 sequences, with approximately 17% seen just once and approximately 11% held by the top ten. The TCR comes from a man between 50 and 59 years old who received an inactivated influenza vaccine. The chain is built from TRBV9 and TRBJ1-5; D may be TRBD1 (5 bases). The sequenced sample was PBMCs from blood, obtained roughly 5 days after vaccination. CDR3 sequence reads: CASSLTPGDQPQHF. In DNA, the CDR3 is TGTGCCAGCAGCCTCACTCCGGGGGATCAGCCCCAGCATTTT.